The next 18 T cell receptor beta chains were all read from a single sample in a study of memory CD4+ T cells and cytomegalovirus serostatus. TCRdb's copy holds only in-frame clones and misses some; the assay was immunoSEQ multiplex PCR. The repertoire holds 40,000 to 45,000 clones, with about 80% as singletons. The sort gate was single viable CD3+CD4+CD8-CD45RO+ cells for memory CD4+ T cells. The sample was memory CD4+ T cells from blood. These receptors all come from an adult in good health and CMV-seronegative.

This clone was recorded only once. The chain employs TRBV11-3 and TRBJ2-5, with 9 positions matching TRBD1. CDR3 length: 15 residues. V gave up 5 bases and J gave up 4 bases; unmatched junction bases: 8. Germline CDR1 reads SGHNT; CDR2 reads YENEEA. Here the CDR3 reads CASSAGQGGRETQYF. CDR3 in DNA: TGTGCCAGCAGCGCGGGACAGGGAGGGAGAGAGACCCAGTACTTC.

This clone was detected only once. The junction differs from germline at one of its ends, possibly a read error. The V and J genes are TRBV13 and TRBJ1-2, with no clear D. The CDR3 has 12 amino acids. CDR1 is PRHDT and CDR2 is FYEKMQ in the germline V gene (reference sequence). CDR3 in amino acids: CASSFGSYGASF. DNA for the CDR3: TGTGCCAGCAGCTTTGGGTCTTATGGCGCTTCCTTC.

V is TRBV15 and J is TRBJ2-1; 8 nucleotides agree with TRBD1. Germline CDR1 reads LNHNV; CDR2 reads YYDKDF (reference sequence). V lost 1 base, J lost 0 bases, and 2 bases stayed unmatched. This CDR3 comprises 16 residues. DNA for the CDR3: TGTGCCACCAGCAGAGTAGGGACAGGCTCCTACAATGAGCAGTTCTTC. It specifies CATSRVGTGSYNEQFF.

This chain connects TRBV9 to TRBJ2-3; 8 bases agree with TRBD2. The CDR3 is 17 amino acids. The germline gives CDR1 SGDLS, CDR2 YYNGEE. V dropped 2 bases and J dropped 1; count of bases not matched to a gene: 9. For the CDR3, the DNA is TGTGCCAGCAGCGTGGCGGGGGGCCTAGGGGGCACAGATACGCAGTATTTT. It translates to CASSVAGGLGGTDTQYF.

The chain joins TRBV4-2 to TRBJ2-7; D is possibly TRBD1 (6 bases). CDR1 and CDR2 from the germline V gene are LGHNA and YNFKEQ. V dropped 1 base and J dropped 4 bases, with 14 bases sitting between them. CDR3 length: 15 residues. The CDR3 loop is CASSQGYVDSYEQYF. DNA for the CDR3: TGTGCCAGCAGCCAAGGGTACGTGGACAGTTACGAGCAGTACTTC.

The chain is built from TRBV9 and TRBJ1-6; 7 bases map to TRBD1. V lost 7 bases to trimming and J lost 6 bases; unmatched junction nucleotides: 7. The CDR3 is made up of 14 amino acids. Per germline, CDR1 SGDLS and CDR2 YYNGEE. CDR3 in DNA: TGTGCCAGCGCAGGGGACAGCTTTAATTCACCCCTCCACTTT. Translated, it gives CASAGDSFNSPLHF. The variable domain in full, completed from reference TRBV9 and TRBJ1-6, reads DSGVTQTPKHLITATGQRVTLRCSPRSGDLSVYWYQQSLDQGLQFLIQYYNGEERAKGNILERFSAQQFPDLHSELNLSSLELGDSALYFCASAGDSFNSPLHFGNGTRLTVT.

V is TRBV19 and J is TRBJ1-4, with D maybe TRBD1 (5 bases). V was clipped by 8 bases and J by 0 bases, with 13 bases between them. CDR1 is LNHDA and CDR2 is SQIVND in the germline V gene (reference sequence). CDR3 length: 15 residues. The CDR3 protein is CASQETVATNEKLFF. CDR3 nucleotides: TGTGCCAGTCAAGAGACAGTCGCAACTAATGAAAAACTGTTTTTT.

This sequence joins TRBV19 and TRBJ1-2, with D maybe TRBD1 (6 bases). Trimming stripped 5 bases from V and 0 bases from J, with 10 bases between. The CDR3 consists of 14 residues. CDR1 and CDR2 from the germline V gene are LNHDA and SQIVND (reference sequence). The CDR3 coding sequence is TGTGCCAGTAGTGCGGACAGAACTAACTATGGCTACACCTTC. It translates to CASSADRTNYGYTF.

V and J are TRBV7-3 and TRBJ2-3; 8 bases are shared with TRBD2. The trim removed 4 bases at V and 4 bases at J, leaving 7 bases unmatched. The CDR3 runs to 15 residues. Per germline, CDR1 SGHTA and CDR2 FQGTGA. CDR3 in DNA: TGTGCCAGCAGCTCCACGGGACTAGGGGCAGATACGCAGTATTTT. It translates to CASSSTGLGADTQYF.

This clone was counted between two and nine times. The CDR3, as DNA: TGTGCCAGCAGCTCATGGGGGAGTCAGCCCCAGCATTTT. It encodes CASSSWGSQPQHF. This rearrangement joins TRBV7-2 to TRBJ1-5; tentative D call: TRBD1 (5 bases). Germline lookup yields CDR1 SGHTA and CDR2 FQGNSA. This CDR3 region has 13 residues. V lost 4 bases to trimming and J lost 6 bases, with 10 bases between them.

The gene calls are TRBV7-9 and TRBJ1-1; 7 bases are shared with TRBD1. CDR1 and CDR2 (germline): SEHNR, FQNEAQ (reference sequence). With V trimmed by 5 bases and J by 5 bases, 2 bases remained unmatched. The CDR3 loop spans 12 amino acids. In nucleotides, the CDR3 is TGTGCCAGCAGCCAGGGACAGACTGAAGCTTTCTTT. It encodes CASSQGQTEAFF. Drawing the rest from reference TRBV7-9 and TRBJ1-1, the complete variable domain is DTGVSQNPRHKITKRGQNVTFRCDPISEHNRLYWYRQTLGQGPEFLTYFQNEAQLEKSRLLSDRFSAERPKGSFSTLEIQRTEQGDSAMYLCASSQGQTEAFFGQGTRLTVV.

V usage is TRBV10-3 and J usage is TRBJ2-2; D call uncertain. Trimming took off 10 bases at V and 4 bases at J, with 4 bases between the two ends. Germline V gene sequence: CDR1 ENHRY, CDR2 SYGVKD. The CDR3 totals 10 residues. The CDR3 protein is CATSTGELFF. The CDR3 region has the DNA TGTGCCACTTCCACCGGGGAGCTGTTTTTT.

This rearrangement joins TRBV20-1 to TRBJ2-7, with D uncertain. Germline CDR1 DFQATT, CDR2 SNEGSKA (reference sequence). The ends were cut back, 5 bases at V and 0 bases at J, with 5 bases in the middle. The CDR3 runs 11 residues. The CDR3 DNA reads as TGCAGTGCTCTAAGCTCCTACGAGCAGTACTTC. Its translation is CSALSSYEQYF.

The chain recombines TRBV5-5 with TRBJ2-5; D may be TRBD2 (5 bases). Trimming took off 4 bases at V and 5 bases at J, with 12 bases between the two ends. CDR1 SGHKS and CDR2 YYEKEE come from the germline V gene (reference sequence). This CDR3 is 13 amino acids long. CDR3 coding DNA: TGTGCCAGCAGCCCCGGACTCACGGAGACCCAGTACTTC. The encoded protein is CASSPGLTETQYF.

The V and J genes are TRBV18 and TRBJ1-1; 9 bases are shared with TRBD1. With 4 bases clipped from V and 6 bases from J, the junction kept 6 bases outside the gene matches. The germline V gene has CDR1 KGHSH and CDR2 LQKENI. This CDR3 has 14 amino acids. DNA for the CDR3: TGTGCCAGCTCACTTGGACAGGGGTTGCCTGAAGCTTTCTTT. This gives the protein CASSLGQGLPEAFF. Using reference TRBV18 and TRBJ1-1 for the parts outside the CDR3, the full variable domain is NAGVMQNPRHLVRRRGQEARLRCSPMKGHSHVYWYRQLPEEGLKFMVYLQKENIIDESGMPKERFSAEFPKEGPSILRIQQVVRGDSAAYFCASSLGQGLPEAFFGQGTRLTVV.

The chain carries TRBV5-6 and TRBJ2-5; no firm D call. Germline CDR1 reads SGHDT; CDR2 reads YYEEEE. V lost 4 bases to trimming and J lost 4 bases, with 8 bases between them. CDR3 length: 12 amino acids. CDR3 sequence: CASSPLRETQYF. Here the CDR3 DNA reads TGTGCCAGCAGCCCACTTAGAGAGACCCAGTACTTC.

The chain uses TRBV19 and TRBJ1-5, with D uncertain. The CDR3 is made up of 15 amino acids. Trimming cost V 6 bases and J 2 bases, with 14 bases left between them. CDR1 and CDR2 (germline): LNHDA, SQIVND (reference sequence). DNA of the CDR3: TGTGCCAGTAGGCGTGGGGATGGTGGCAATCAGCCCCAGCATTTT. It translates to CASRRGDGGNQPQHF. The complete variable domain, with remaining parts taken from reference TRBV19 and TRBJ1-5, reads DGGITQSPKYLFRKEGQNVTLSCEQNLNHDAMYWYRQDPGQGLRLIYYSQIVNDFQKGDIAEGYSVSREKKESFPLTVTSAQKNPTAFYLCASRRGDGGNQPQHFGDGTRLSIL.

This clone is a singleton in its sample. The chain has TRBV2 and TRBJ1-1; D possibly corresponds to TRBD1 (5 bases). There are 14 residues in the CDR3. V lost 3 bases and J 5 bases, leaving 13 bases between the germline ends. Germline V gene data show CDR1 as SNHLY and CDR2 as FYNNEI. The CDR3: CASSEGQGRTEAFF. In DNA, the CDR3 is TGTGCCAGCAGTGAGGGGCAGGGAAGGACTGAAGCTTTCTTT.